Below, 30 T cell receptor beta chains from the same sample are listed, as sequenced in a study of blood T cell repertoires in COVID-19. Data came from immunoSEQ multiplex PCR; TCRdb stores just in-frame clones and leaves some out. The data contain roughly 100,000 clones, 81% of them singletons. Material for sequencing was peripheral blood. Every receptor here comes from an elderly man with COVID-19, enrolled during active disease.

The V gene is TRBV6-5, the J gene TRBJ2-3, with D possibly being TRBD1 (5 bases). Germline-derived CDR1 and CDR2 are MNHEY and SVGAGI. V was trimmed by 6 bases and J by 0 bases, leaving 10 bases between them. This CDR3 is built from 14 residues. CDR3 loop: CASSRTLSTDTQYF. CDR3 DNA sequence: TGTGCCAGCAGCCGGACACTTAGCACAGATACGCAGTATTTT.

A single count supports this clone. The rearrangement links TRBV15 to TRBJ1-1; D is possibly TRBD1 (5 bases). The CDR3 covers 15 residues. The V end lost 0 bases, the J end lost 6 bases, and 14 bases lay between the germline ends. Germline V gives CDR1 LNHNV, CDR2 YYDKDF (reference sequence). The CDR3 sequence is CATSRDYGEQAEAFF. The CDR3 DNA follows: TGTGCCACCAGCAGAGATTATGGGGAACAGGCTGAAGCTTTCTTT.

The chain recombines TRBV19 with TRBJ1-5; D gene ambiguous. Germline-derived CDR1 and CDR2 are LNHDA and SQIVND (reference sequence). There are 15 residues in the CDR3. V was trimmed by 2 bases and J by 6 bases, leaving 14 bases between them. This chain's CDR3 is CASSIRGQVGQPQHF. Here the CDR3 DNA reads TGTGCCAGTAGTATAAGAGGGCAGGTGGGTCAGCCCCAGCATTTT.

The chain carries TRBV28 and TRBJ2-1, with TRBD2 identical over 7 bases. The CDR3 sequence is 14 residues long. The V gene end was trimmed by 4 bases and the J gene end by 7 bases; junction bases not matched to a gene: 7. CDR1 is MDHEN and CDR2 is SYDVKM in the germline V gene. The CDR3 DNA follows: TGTGCCAGCAGTTCATGGACTAGAGGGAATGAGCAGTTCTTC. Protein product: CASSSWTRGNEQFF.

The chain combines TRBV16 with TRBJ1-2; D might be TRBD1 (5 bases). The germline gives CDR1 KGHSY, CDR2 FQNENV. This CDR3 contains 14 residues. The V end was cut by 0 bases, the J end by 8 bases, with 13 bases between. The CDR3 DNA reads as TGTGCCAGCAGCCAATCACAGGAAGGAGTAGGCTACACCTTC. The encoded protein is CASSQSQEGVGYTF. The full variable domain, completed using reference TRBV16 and TRBJ1-2, is GEEVAQTPKHLVRGEGQKAKLYCAPIKGHSYVFWYQQVLKNEFKFLISFQNENVFDETGMPKERFSAKCLPNSPCSLEIQATKLEDSAVYFCASSQSQEGVGYTFGSGTRLTVV.

CDR3 coding DNA: TGTGCCAGCAGCTTAGCGAACAGCTACTATGGCTACACCTTC. It is translated as CASSLANSYYGYTF. V gene TRBV7-2 combines with J gene TRBJ1-2; no firm D call. V gave up 0 bases and J gave up 3 bases, with 8 bases separating them. The CDR3 runs to 14 residues. CDR1 and CDR2 (germline): SGHTA, FQGNSA.

The chain combines TRBV30 with TRBJ1-1, with a possible D match to TRBD1 (6 bases). CDR1 is GTSNPN and CDR2 is SVGIG in the germline V gene (reference sequence). The CDR3 has 12 amino acids. The V end was cut by 2 bases, the J end by 6 bases, with 10 bases between. DNA for the CDR3: TGTGCCTGGAGTACAGGGTACGCTGAAGCTTTCTTT. Residues: CAWSTGYAEAFF.

The DNA of the CDR3 is TGTGCCAGTAGTAAAGCTAGCGGAGACTACGAGCAGTACTTC. This gives the protein CASSKASGDYEQYF. The chain joins TRBV19 to TRBJ2-7; 7 bases agree with TRBD2. V shed 4 bases, J shed 3 bases, and the junction held 6 bases outside the gene matches. The V gene's germline CDR1 is LNHDA and CDR2 SQIVND (reference sequence). The CDR3 contains 14 residues.

The J gene is TRBJ2-4, the V gene TRBV3-1 (or the pseudogene TRBV3-2); unclear D gene. V was shortened by 2 bases and J by 12 bases, with 14 bases between the two germline ends. Germline V lookup: CDR1 LGHDT, CDR2 YNNKEL (reference sequence). CDR3 size: 13 residues. The DNA of the CDR3 is TGTGCCAGCAGCCAAAAACTAAGCGTGAATCAGTACTTC. Its protein is CASSQKLSVNQYF.

The rearrangement uses TRBV30 and TRBJ1-2; D ambiguous. The V gene lost 2 bases and the J gene lost 7 bases, with 8 bases spanning the gap. CDR3 size: 11 residues. Germline values: CDR1 GTSNPN, CDR2 SVGIG (reference sequence). CDR3 nucleotides: TGTGCCTGGAGTATCGGGAGTGGCTACACCTTC. This codes for CAWSIGSGYTF.

The chain has TRBV19 and TRBJ2-2, with TRBD1 identical over 10 bases. CDR3 length equals 16 residues. The ends lost 3 bases at V and 7 bases at J; junction bases unmatched: 8. Looked up from germline, CDR1 is LNHDA and CDR2 is SQIVND (reference sequence). This CDR3 reads CASSMPGTGDGGELFF. The CDR3 nucleotides read TGTGCCAGTAGTATGCCCGGGACAGGGGACGGCGGGGAGCTGTTTTTT.

The rearrangement links TRBV2 to TRBJ1-2, with D possibly TRBD1 on 5 matching bases. Trimming cost V 1 base and J 7 bases, with 10 bases left between them. The length of the CDR3 is 13 residues. Germline V gene data show CDR1 as SNHLY and CDR2 as FYNNEI. The CDR3 loop reads CASSEERGGGYTF. The CDR3 DNA reads as TGTGCCAGCAGTGAAGAAAGGGGAGGTGGCTACACCTTC.

J is TRBJ1-5 and V is TRBV6-2 or TRBV6-3; the D is unclear. Trimming left V 6 bases short and J 3 bases short, with 12 bases between. The CDR3 sequence is 14 residues long. Germline V lookup: CDR1 MNHEY, CDR2 SVGEGT. CDR3 amino acids: CASSTGNFNQPQHF. The CDR3, as DNA: TGTGCCAGCAGCACCGGGAACTTCAATCAGCCCCAGCATTTT.

This sequence joins TRBV7-9 and TRBJ2-6; the D gene is possibly TRBD1 (5 bases). V gave up 0 bases and J gave up 3 bases, with 9 bases separating them. The germline V gene encodes CDR1 SEHNR and CDR2 FQNEAQ (reference sequence). The CDR3 spans 16 residues. The CDR3 DNA reads TGTGCCAGCAGCTTAGCAGTAGGGGTTGGGGCCAACGTCCTGACTTTC. Its translation is CASSLAVGVGANVLTF.

V is TRBV30 and J is TRBJ1-4; 10 bases are a match to TRBD1. Germline CDR1 is GTSNPN and CDR2 is SVGIG (reference sequence). CDR3 length: 14 amino acids. J lost 8 bases, V lost 7 bases, and 10 bases had no gene match. CDR3 DNA: TGTGCCTCCCGACAGGGGGCGAAAGGAGAAAAACTGTTTTTT. Its translation: CASRQGAKGEKLFF.

The chain combines TRBV6-6 with TRBJ1-3; no definite D call. This CDR3 contains 15 residues. V gave up 6 bases and J gave up 0 bases, with 12 bases separating them. CDR1 is MNHNY, CDR2 SVGAGI, per germline (reference sequence). CDR3 sequence (DNA): TGTGCCAGCAGCCCTGGACGGGGCTCTGGAAACACCATATATTTT. This codes for CASSPGRGSGNTIYF.

The chain uses TRBV9 and TRBJ2-7; perhaps TRBD2 as D (5 bases). This CDR3 has 16 amino acids. The germline gives CDR1 SGDLS, CDR2 YYNGEE. Trimming cost V 0 bases and J 3 bases, with 16 bases left between them. CDR3 sequence (DNA): TGTGCCAGCAGCGTAGTAAGGCTAGCTGCTTGCTACGAGCAGTACTTC. It codes for CASSVVRLAACYEQYF.

The V gene is TRBV4-3, the J gene TRBJ2-3; tentative D call: TRBD2 (6 bases). V was cut by 0 bases and J by 0 bases, with 10 bases left in between. This CDR3 is built from 16 residues. CDR1 LGHNA and CDR2 YSLEER come from the germline V gene. CDR3 bases: TGCGCCAGCAGCCAAGACGGAGGGACTAGCACAGATACGCAGTATTTT. This sequence encodes CASSQDGGTSTDTQYF.

The rearrangement joins TRBV19 to TRBJ1-5; TRBD1 matches 8 bases. The CDR3 is 17 residues long. CDR1 is LNHDA and CDR2 is SQIVND in the germline V gene (reference sequence). V dropped 4 bases and J dropped 7; count of bases not matched to a gene: 15. The CDR3 sequence: CASSTTGTGYLDQPQHF. CDR3 coding DNA: TGTGCCAGTAGTACAACCGGGACAGGATATTTAGACCAGCCCCAGCATTTT.

This sequence joins TRBV2 and TRBJ1-4, with TRBD1 as a possible D gene (5 bases). The CDR3 runs to 13 residues. Germline V lookup: CDR1 SNHLY, CDR2 FYNNEI. With 8 bases removed from V and 7 bases from J, the gap between germline ends came to 14 bases. The CDR3 region is CASFDRVIEKLFF. The CDR3 DNA sequence: TGTGCCAGCTTTGACAGAGTTATTGAAAAACTGTTTTTT.

This chain's CDR3 is CASSTVAKSGYTF. CDR3 DNA: TGTGCCAGTAGTACCGTAGCAAAGTCGGGCTACACCTTC. The chain has TRBV19 and TRBJ1-2; D gene unclear. Trimming shortened V by 4 bases and J by 8 bases, and 14 bases separated the two germline ends. Germline lookup yields CDR1 LNHDA and CDR2 SQIVND (reference sequence). The CDR3 length is 13 residues.

J is TRBJ1-5 and V is TRBV18, with D unclear. This CDR3 is built from 15 residues. V shed 3 bases and J shed 2 bases, with 11 bases lying between them. Per the germline V gene, CDR1 is KGHSH and CDR2 is LQKENI. CDR3 region: CASSPTTTGNQPQHF. For the CDR3, the DNA is TGTGCCAGCTCACCTACTACCACCGGCAATCAGCCCCAGCATTTT. The entire variable domain, with the rest obtained from reference TRBV18 and TRBJ1-5, is as follows: NAGVMQNPRHLVRRRGQEARLRCSPMKGHSHVYWYRQLPEEGLKFMVYLQKENIIDESGMPKERFSAEFPKEGPSILRIQQVVRGDSAAYFCASSPTTTGNQPQHFGDGTRLSIL.

The chain links TRBV11-2 to TRBJ1-6; D not certain. From germline, CDR1 is SGHAT and CDR2 FQNNGV. Trimming shortened V by 1 base and J by 3 bases, and 16 bases separated the two germline ends. CDR3 length: 18 residues. The CDR3 is CASSLVASGGIYNSPLHF. CDR3 coding DNA: TGTGCCAGCAGCTTAGTAGCGTCAGGTGGGATCTATAATTCACCCCTCCACTTT. Using reference TRBV11-2 and TRBJ1-6 for the parts outside the CDR3, the full variable domain is EAGVAQSPRYKIIEKRQSVAFWCNPISGHATLYWYQQILGQGPKLLIQFQNNGVVDDSQLPKDRFSAERLKGVDSTLKIQPAKLEDSAVYLCASSLVASGGIYNSPLHFGNGTRLTVT.

This chain joins TRBV5-8 and TRBJ2-7; D is unresolved. The CDR3 sequence is 14 residues long. With 0 bases removed from V and 0 bases from J, the gap between germline ends came to 7 bases. The germline V gene encodes CDR1 SGHTS and CDR2 YDEGEE. CDR3 DNA: TGTGCCAGCAGCTTGGAGACATTCTCCTACGAGCAGTACTTC. It translates to CASSLETFSYEQYF.

V and J are TRBV19 and TRBJ2-6; possible D gene TRBD1, 5 bases. V dropped 2 bases and J dropped 0 bases, with 8 bases sitting between them. This CDR3 is 16 amino acids long. Germline values: CDR1 LNHDA, CDR2 SQIVND (reference sequence). CDR3 residues: CASSIRQSSGANVLTF. The CDR3 bases are TGTGCCAGTAGTATAAGACAGAGCTCTGGGGCCAACGTCCTGACTTTC.

The genes are TRBV7-3 and TRBJ1-3; D unresolved. V gave up 2 bases and J gave up 2 bases, with 10 bases separating them. Per germline, CDR1 SGHTA and CDR2 FQGTGA. The CDR3 totals 15 residues. The CDR3 sequence is CASSLEGTTGNTIYF. CDR3 DNA sequence: TGTGCCAGCAGCTTAGAGGGAACAACTGGAAACACCATATATTTT. Full variable domain (rest looked up from reference TRBV7-3 and TRBJ1-3): GAGVSQTPSNKVTEKGKYVELRCDPISGHTALYWYRQSLGQGPEFLIYFQGTGAADDSGLPNDRFFAVRPEGSVSTLKIQRTERGDSAVYLCASSLEGTTGNTIYFGEGSWLTVV.

The rearrangement links TRBV4-2 to TRBJ2-3; TRBD1 might be the D (5 bases). The V gene lost 0 bases and the J gene lost 1 base, with 8 bases spanning the gap. This CDR3 has 15 residues. Germline V gives CDR1 LGHNA, CDR2 YNFKEQ. The CDR3 spells CASSQEGQRTDTQYF. The CDR3, as DNA: TGTGCCAGCAGCCAAGAGGGGCAACGCACAGATACGCAGTATTTT.

The chain is built from TRBV18 and TRBJ1-4; the D gene is possibly TRBD1 (6 bases). Germline values: CDR1 KGHSH, CDR2 LQKENI. The V and J ends lost 3 bases and 7 bases respectively, with 15 bases between them. This CDR3 spans 15 amino acids. The CDR3 region is CASSPPGQAREKLFF. In DNA, the CDR3 is TGTGCCAGCTCACCGCCGGGACAAGCGCGTGAAAAACTGTTTTTT. Combining the CDR3 with reference TRBV18 and TRBJ1-4 gives the whole variable domain NAGVMQNPRHLVRRRGQEARLRCSPMKGHSHVYWYRQLPEEGLKFMVYLQKENIIDESGMPKERFSAEFPKEGPSILRIQQVVRGDSAAYFCASSPPGQAREKLFFGSGTQLSVL.

The chain has TRBV2 and TRBJ2-1, with 10 bases that match TRBD1. The CDR3 runs 15 residues. The V and J ends lost 5 bases and 4 bases, in that order; junction bases with no gene match: 5. CDR1 and CDR2 from the germline V gene are SNHLY and FYNNEI. CDR3 sequence: CASSRGQGKYNEQFF. For the CDR3, the DNA is TGTGCCAGCAGTCGGGGACAGGGGAAGTACAATGAGCAGTTCTTC.

This chain's CDR3 is CASSQVLGKSSYNEQFF. CDR3 in DNA: TGTGCCAGCAGCCAAGTTCTGGGCAAGAGCTCCTACAATGAGCAGTTCTTC. V and J are TRBV3-1 (or the pseudogene TRBV3-2) and TRBJ2-1, with D unclear. The CDR3 is 17 amino acids. Per germline, CDR1 LGHDT and CDR2 YNNKEL (reference sequence). V was cut by 1 base and J by 0 bases, with 13 bases left in between.